Only a few counts were recorded for the clone carrying this T cell receptor beta chain. The germline V gene has CDR1 DFQATT and CDR2 SNEGSKA (reference sequence). This CDR3 is 12 amino acids long. V lost 2 bases and J 2 bases, leaving 7 bases between the germline ends. The record originates from a study of T cells after yellow fever vaccination. 5'RACE template switching generated TCR cDNA, adding a universal primer site and UMIs. TCRdb recomputed calls from the 5' RACE reads with MiXCR, one row per CDR3 protein. This sample yields 300,000 to 350,000 distinct CDR3 sequences, of which around 3.9% are seen a single time; 20% to 25% belongs to the top ten.

The chain uses TRBV20-1 and TRBJ2-7; D unresolved. This receptor was identified in a man between 18 and 35 years old who received the YFV17D yellow fever vaccine. This sample comprised PBMCs, obtained 5 days after the yellow fever booster vaccination. CDR3 coding DNA: TGCAGTGCTAGACGGGTCCCCTACGAGCAGTACGTC. Its translation: CSARRVPYEQYV.